Listed here is a single TCR beta chain. Its antigen is still unknown. This sample stems from a study of vaccination effects on CD4 cells after COVID-19. Assay: immunoSEQ multiplex PCR; the TCRdb copy retains only in-frame clones and omits some. The data show more than 40,000 clones, 77% seen once. Germline-derived CDR1 and CDR2 are SGHTA and FQGNSA. With 6 bases removed from V and 4 bases from J, the gap between germline ends came to 12 bases. The CDR3 is made up of 13 amino acids. ViraFEST expansion of antigen-specific CD4+ T cells with viral peptide pools preceded sequencing. CD4+ T cells were isolated after around 10 days of culture. Vaccine recipients had no previous SARS-CoV-2 infection; their nucleocapsid antibodies were negative.

Source: CD4+ T cells from PBMCs cultured with HCoV-NL63 spike peptides, taken before COVID-19 vaccination. This chain joins TRBV7-2 and TRBJ1-2; D is ambiguous. The clonotype comes from a human donor who received a COVID-19 vaccine. CDR3 sequence: CASSYDKAYGYTF. In DNA, the CDR3 is TGTGCCAGCAGTTACGACAAAGCCTATGGCTACACCTTC.